Below, 2 T cell receptor beta chains from the same sample are listed, as sequenced in a study of shared clonotypes between healthy human individuals. Profiling relied on immunoSEQ multiplex PCR, and the TCRdb table lists in-frame clones only, not all of them. The sample has hundreds of thousands of clones; less than 98% are singletons. The sample consisted of naive CD4+ T cells sorted from blood. As for subset: CD45RA+ positively selected. These receptors came from a young woman in good health.

The V call is TRBV19, the J call TRBJ1-4; D is unresolved. Between the trimmed V and J ends, which lost 5 bases and 0 bases, there was a span of 7 bases. The CDR3 totals 14 residues. Germline V gene data show CDR1 as LNHDA and CDR2 as SQIVND (reference sequence). The CDR3 DNA is TGTGCCAGTAGTGGCAAACCAACTAATGAAAAACTGTTTTTT. The encoded protein is CASSGKPTNEKLFF.

The count of this clone is one. The chain carries TRBV4-1 and TRBJ2-3; TRBD1 is a possible D gene (6 bases). CDR3 size: 17 residues. Trimming took off 1 base at V and 4 bases at J, with 18 bases between the two ends. CDR1 is MGHRA and CDR2 is YSYEKL in the germline V gene. The CDR3 here is CASSQVNLAGGADTQYF. The CDR3, as DNA: TGCGCCAGCAGCCAAGTTAACCTTGCTGGGGGCGCAGATACGCAGTATTTT.